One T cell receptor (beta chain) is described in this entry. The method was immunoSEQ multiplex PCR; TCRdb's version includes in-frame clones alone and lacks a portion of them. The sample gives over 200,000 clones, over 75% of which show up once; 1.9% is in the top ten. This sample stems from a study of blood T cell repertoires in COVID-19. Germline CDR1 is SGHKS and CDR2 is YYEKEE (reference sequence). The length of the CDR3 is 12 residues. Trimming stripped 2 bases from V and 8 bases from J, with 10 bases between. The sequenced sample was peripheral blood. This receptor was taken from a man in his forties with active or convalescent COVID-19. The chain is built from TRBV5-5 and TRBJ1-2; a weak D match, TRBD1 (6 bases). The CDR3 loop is CASSLADRGYTF. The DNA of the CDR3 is TGTGCCAGCAGCTTAGCTGACAGGGGCTACACCTTC. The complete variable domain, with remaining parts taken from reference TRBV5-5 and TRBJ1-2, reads DAGVTQSPTHLIKTRGQQVTLRCSPISGHKSVSWYQQVLGQGPQFIFQYYEKEERGRGNFPDRFSARQFPNYSSELNVNALLLGDSALYLCASSLADRGYTFGSGTRLTVV.